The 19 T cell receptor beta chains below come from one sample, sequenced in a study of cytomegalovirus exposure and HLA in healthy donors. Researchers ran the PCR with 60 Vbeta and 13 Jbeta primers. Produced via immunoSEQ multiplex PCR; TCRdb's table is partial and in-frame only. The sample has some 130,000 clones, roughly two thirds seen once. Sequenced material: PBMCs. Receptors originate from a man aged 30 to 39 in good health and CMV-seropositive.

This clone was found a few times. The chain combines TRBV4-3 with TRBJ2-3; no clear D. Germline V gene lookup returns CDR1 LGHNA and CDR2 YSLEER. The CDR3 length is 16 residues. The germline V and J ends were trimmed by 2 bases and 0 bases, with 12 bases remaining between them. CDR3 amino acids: CASSQQTHSSTDTQYF. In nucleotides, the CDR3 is TGCGCCAGCAGCCAACAGACACACTCTAGCACAGATACGCAGTATTTT.

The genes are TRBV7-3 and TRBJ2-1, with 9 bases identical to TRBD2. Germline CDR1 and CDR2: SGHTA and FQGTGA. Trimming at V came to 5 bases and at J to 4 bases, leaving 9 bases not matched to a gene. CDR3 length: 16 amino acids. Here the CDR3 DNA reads TGTGCCAGCAGCCGATTGTGGACTAGCGAGTACAATGAGCAGTTCTTC. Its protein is CASSRLWTSEYNEQFF. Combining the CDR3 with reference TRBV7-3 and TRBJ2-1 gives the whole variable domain GAGVSQTPSNKVTEKGKYVELRCDPISGHTALYWYRQSLGQGPEFLIYFQGTGAADDSGLPNDRFFAVRPEGSVSTLKIQRTERGDSAVYLCASSRLWTSEYNEQFFGPGTRLTVL.

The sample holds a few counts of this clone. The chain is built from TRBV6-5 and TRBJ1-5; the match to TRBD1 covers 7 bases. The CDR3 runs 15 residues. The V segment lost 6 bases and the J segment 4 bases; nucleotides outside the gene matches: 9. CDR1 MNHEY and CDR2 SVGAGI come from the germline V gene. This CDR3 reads CASSRTQGGNQPQHF. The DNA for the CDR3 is TGTGCCAGCAGCCGGACCCAGGGGGGTAATCAGCCCCAGCATTTT.

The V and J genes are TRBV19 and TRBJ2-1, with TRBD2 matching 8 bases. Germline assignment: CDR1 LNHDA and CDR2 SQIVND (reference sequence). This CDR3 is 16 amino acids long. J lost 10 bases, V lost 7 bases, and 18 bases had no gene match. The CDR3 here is CASIRKGTSLSWEQFF. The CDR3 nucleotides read TGTGCCAGTATAAGAAAGGGGACTAGTCTTTCCTGGGAGCAGTTCTTC.

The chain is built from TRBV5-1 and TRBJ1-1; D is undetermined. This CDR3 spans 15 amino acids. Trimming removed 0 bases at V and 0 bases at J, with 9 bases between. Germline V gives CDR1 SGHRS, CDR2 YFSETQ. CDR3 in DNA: TGCGCCAGCAGCTTGGCGGCAGGTATGAACACTGAAGCTTTCTTT. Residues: CASSLAAGMNTEAFF.

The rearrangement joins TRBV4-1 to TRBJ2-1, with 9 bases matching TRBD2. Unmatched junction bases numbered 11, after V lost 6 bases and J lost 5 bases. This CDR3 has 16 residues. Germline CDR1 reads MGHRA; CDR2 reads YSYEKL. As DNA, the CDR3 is TGCGCCAGCAGTCGACTAGCGGCCATCCTCAACAATGAGCAGTTCTTC. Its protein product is CASSRLAAILNNEQFF.

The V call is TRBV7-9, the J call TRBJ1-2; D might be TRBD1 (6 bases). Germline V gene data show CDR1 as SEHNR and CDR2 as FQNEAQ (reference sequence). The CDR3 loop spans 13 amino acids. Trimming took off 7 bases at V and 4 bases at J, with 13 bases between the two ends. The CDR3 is CASTPGQPYGYTF. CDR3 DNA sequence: TGTGCCAGCACCCCAGGACAGCCCTATGGCTACACCTTC.

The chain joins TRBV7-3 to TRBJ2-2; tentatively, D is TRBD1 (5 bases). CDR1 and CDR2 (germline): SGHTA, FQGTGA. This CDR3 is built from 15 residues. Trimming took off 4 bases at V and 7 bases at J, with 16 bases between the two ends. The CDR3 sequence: CASSSVPSGHGELFF. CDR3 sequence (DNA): TGTGCCAGCAGCTCTGTTCCGTCTGGACACGGGGAGCTGTTTTTT.

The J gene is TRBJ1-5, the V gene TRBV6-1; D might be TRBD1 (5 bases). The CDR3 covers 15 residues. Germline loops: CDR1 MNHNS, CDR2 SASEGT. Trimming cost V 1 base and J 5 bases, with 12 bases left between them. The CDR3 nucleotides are TGTGCCAGCAGTGAAGGGGCCGGGGGTTATCAGCCCCAGCATTTT. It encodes CASSEGAGGYQPQHF.

The CDR3 protein is CASSPREDRGPRNTEAFF. Written as DNA, the CDR3 is TGTGCCAGTAGTCCCCGAGAGGACAGGGGGCCCAGGAACACTGAAGCTTTCTTT. V usage is TRBV19 and J usage is TRBJ1-1; the match to TRBD1 covers 11 bases. The CDR3 has 18 amino acids. Unmatched junction bases numbered 12, after V lost 5 bases and J lost 1 base. Per the germline V gene, CDR1 is LNHDA and CDR2 is SQIVND (reference sequence).

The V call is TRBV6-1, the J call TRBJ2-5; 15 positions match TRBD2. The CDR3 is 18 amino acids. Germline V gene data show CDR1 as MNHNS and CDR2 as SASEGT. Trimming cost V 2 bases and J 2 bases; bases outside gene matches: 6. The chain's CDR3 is CASSELWGLAGGQETQYF. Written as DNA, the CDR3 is TGTGCCAGCAGTGAATTGTGGGGACTAGCGGGAGGTCAAGAGACCCAGTACTTC.

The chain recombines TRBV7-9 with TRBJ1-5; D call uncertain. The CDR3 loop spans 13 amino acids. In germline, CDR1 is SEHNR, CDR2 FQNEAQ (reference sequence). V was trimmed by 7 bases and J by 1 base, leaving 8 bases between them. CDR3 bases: TGTGCCAGCACTCTCTCGAGCAATCAGCCCCAGCATTTT. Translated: CASTLSSNQPQHF.

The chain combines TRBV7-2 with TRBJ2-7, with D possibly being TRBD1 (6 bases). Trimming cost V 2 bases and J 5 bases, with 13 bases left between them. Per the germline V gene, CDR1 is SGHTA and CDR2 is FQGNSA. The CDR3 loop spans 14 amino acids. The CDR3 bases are TGTGCCAGCAGCTTATACAGGGAGTACAACGAGCAGTACTTC. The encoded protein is CASSLYREYNEQYF.

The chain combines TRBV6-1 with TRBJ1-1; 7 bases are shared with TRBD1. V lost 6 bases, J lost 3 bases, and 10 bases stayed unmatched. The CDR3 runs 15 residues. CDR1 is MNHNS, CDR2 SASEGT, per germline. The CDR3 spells CASRRGRGVDTEAFF. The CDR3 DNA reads TGTGCCAGCAGGAGGGGGCGCGGGGTCGACACTGAAGCTTTCTTT.

The CDR3 region is CASRQAGIWDEKLFF. Written as DNA, the CDR3 is TGTGCCAGTCGACAGGCGGGTATCTGGGATGAAAAACTGTTTTTT. J is TRBJ1-4 and V is TRBV28; D perhaps matches TRBD1 (6 bases). V was clipped by 9 bases and J by 6 bases, with 20 bases between them. Per the germline V gene, CDR1 is MDHEN and CDR2 is SYDVKM. The CDR3 runs 15 residues.

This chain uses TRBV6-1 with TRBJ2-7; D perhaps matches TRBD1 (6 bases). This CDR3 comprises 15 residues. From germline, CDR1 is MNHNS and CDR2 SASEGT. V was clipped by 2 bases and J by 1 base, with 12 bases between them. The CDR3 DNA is TGTGCCAGCAGTGAATTCTTTGGACAGTCCTACGAGCAGTACTTC. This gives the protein CASSEFFGQSYEQYF.

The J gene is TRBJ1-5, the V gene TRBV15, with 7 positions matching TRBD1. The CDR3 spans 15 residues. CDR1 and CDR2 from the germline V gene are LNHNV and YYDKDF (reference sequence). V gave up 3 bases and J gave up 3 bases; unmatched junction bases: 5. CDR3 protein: CATSSGQEHNQPQHF. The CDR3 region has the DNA TGTGCCACCAGCAGCGGACAGGAACACAATCAGCCCCAGCATTTT.

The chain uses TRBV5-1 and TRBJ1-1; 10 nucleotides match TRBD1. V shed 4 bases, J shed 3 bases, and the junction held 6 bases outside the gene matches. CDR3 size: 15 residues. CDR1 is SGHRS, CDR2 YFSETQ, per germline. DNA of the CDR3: TGCGCCAGCAGCGCGGGACAGGGGTGGGACACTGAAGCTTTCTTT. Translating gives CASSAGQGWDTEAFF.

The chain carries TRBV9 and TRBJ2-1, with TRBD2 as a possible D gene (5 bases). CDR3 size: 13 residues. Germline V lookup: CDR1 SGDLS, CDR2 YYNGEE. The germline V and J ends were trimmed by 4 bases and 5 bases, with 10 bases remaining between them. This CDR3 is CASSSDSDNEQFF. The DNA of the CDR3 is TGTGCCAGCAGCTCCGATAGCGACAATGAGCAGTTCTTC.